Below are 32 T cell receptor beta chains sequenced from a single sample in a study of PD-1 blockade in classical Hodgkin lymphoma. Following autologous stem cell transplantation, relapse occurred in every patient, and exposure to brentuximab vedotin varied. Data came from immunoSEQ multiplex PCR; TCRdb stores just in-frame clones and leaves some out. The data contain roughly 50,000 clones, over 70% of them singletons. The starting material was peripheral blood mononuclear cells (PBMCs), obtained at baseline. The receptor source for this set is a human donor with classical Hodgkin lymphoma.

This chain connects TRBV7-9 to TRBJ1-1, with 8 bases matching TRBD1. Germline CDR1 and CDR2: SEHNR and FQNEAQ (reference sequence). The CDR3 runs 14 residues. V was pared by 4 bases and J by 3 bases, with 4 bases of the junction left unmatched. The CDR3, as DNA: TGTGCCAGCAGCTCCGACAGGGGCGACACTGAAGCTTTCTTT. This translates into CASSSDRGDTEAFF.

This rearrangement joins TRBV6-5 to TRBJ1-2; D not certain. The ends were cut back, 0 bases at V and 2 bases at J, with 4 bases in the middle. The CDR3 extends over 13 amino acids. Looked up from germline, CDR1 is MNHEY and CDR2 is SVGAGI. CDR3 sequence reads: CASSYSTNYGYTF. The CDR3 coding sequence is TGTGCCAGCAGTTACTCGACGAACTATGGCTACACCTTC.

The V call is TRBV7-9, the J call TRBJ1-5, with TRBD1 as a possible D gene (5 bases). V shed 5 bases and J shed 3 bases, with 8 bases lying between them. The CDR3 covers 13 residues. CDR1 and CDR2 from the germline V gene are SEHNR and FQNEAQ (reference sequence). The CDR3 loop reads CASSQGLNQPQHF. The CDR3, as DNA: TGTGCCAGCAGCCAGGGCCTCAATCAGCCCCAGCATTTT.

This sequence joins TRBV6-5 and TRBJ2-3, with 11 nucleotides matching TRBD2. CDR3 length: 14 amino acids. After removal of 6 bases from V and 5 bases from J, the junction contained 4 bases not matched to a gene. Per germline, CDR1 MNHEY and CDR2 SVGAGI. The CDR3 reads CASSKTSGVDTQYF. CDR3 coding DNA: TGTGCCAGCAGCAAGACTAGCGGGGTAGATACGCAGTATTTT.

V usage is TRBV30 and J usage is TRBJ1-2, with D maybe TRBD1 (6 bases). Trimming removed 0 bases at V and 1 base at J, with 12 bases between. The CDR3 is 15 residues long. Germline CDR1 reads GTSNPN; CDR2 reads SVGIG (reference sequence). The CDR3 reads CAWSVWGAVNYGYTF. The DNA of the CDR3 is TGTGCCTGGAGTGTATGGGGGGCCGTTAACTATGGCTACACCTTC.

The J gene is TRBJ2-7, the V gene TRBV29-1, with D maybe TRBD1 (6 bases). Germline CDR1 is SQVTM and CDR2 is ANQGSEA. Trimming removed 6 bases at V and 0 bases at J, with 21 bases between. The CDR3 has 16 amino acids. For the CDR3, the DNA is TGCAGCGTCAGGATTAACAGGGCTGAAAGCTCCTACGAGCAGTACTTC. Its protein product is CSVRINRAESSYEQYF.

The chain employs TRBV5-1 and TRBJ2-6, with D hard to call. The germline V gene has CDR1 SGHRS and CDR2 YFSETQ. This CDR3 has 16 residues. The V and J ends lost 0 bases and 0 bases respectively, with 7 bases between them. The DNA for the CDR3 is TGCGCCAGCAGCTTGGCTTTTGACTCTGGGGCCAACGTCCTGACTTTC. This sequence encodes CASSLAFDSGANVLTF. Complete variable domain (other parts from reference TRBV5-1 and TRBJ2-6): KAGVTQTPRYLIKTRGQQVTLSCSPISGHRSVSWYQQTPGQGLQFLFEYFSETQRNKGNFPGRFSGRQFSNSRSEMNVSTLELGDSALYLCASSLAFDSGANVLTFGAGSRLTVL.

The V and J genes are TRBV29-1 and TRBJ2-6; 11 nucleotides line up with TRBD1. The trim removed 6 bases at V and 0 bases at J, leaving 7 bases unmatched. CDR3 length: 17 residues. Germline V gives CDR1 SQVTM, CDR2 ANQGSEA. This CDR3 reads CSVVDRGPLSGANVLTF. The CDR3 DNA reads TGCAGCGTGGTGGACAGGGGGCCCCTCTCTGGGGCCAACGTCCTGACTTTC.

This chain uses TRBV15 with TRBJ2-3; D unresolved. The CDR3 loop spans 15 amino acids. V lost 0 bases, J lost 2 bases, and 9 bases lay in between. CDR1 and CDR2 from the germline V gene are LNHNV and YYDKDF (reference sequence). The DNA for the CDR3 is TGTGCCACCAGCAGAGAATTAGTTTCCACAGATACGCAGTATTTT. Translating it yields CATSRELVSTDTQYF.

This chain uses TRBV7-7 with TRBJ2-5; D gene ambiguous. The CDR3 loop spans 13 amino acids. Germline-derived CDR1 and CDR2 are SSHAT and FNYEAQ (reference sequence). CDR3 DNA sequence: TGTGCTAGCTCCATCGGAAGGCTAGAGACCCAGTACTTC. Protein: CASSIGRLETQYF.

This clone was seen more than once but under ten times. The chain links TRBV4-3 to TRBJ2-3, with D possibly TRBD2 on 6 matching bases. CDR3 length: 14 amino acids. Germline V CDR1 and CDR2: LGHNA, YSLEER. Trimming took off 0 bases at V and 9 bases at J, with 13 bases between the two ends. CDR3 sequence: CASSQDQGAGTQYF. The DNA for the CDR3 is TGCGCCAGCAGCCAAGATCAAGGGGCGGGAACGCAGTATTTT.

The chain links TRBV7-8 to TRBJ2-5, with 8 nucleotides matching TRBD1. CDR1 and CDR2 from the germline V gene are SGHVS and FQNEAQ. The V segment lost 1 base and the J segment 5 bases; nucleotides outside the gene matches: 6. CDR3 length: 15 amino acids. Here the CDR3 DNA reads TGTGCCAGCAGCTTAGGACAGGGGAAGAGGGAGACCCAGTACTTC. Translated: CASSLGQGKRETQYF.

CDR3 DNA: TGTGCCAGCAGCGCTTGGACAGGGGGCAACTATGGCTACACCTTC. This translates into CASSAWTGGNYGYTF. V gene TRBV5-6 combines with J gene TRBJ1-2; 11 bases are a match to TRBD1. This CDR3 is built from 15 residues. Germline CDR1 SGHDT, CDR2 YYEEEE. V lost 4 bases, J lost 2 bases, and 4 bases stayed unmatched.

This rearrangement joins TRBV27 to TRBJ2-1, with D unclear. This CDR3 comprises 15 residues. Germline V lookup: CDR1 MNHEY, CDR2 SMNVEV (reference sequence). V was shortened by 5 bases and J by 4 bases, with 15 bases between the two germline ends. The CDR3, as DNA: TGTGCCAGCAGTCTACGGAAGGGCTTTTACAATGAGCAGTTCTTC. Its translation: CASSLRKGFYNEQFF.

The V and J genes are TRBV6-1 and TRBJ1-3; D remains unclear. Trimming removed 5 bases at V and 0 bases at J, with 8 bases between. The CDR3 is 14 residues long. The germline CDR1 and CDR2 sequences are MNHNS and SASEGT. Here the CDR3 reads CASSTYFSGNTIYF. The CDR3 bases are TGTGCCAGCAGTACCTATTTCTCTGGAAACACCATATATTTT.

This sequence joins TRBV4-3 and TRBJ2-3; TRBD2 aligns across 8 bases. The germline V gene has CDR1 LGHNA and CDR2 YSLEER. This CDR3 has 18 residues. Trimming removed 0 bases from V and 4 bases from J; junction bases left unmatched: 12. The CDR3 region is CASSQDRGVAGRADTQYF. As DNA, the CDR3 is TGCGCCAGCAGCCAAGATCGAGGGGTAGCGGGAAGGGCAGATACGCAGTATTTT.

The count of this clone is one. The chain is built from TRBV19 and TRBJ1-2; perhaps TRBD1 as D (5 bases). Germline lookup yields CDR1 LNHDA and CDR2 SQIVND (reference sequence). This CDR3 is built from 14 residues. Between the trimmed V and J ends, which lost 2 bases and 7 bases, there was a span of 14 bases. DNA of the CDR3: TGTGCCAGTAGTATAAATGGACATGGCCGTGGCTACACCTTC. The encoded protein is CASSINGHGRGYTF.

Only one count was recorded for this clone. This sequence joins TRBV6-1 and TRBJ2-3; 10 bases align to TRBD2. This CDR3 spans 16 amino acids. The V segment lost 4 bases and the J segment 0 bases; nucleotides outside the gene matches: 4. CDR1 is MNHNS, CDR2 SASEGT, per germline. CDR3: CASSAGLATSTDTQYF. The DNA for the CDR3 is TGTGCCAGCAGTGCGGGACTAGCGACTAGCACAGATACGCAGTATTTT.

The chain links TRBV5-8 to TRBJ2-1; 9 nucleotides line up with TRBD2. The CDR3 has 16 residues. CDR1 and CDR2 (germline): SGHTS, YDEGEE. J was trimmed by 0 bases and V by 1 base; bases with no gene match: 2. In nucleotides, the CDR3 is TGTGCCAGCAGCTTGTTTAGCGGGAGCTCCTACAATGAGCAGTTCTTC. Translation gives CASSLFSGSSYNEQFF.

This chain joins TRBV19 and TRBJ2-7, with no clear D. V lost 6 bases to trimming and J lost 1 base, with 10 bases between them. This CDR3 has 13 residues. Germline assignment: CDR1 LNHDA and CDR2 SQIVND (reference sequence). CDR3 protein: CASRKGSSYEQYF. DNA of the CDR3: TGTGCCAGTAGAAAAGGGTCATCCTACGAGCAGTACTTC.

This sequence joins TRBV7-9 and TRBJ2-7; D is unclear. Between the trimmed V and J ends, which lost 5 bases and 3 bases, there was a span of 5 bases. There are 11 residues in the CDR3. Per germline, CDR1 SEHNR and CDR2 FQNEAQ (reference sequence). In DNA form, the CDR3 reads TGTGCCAGCAGCCTAGACTACGAGCAGTACTTC. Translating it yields CASSLDYEQYF.

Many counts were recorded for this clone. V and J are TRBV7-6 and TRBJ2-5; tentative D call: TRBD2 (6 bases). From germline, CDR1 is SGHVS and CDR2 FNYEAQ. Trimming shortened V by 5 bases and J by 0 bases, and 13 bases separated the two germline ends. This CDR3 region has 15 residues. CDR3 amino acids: CASSPKAGYQETQYF. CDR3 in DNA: TGTGCCAGCAGCCCAAAGGCGGGGTACCAAGAGACCCAGTACTTC. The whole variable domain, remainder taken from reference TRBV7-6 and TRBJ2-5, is GAGVSQSPRYKVTKRGQDVALRCDPISGHVSLYWYRQALGQGPEFLTYFNYEAQQDKSGLPNDRFSAERPEGSISTLTIQRTEQRDSAMYRCASSPKAGYQETQYFGPGTRLLVL.

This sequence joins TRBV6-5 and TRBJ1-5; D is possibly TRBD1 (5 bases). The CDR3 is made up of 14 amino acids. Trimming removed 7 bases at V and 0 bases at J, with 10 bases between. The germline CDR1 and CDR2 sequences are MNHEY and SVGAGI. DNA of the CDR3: TGTGCCAGCAAGGGGAGACTTAGCAATCAGCCCCAGCATTTT. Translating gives CASKGRLSNQPQHF.

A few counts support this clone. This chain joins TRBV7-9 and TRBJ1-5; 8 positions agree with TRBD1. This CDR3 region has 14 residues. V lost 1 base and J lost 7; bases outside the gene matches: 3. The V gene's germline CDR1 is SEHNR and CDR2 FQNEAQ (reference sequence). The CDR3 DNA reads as TGTGCCAGCAGCTTAGGGACAGGGACGCAGCCCCAGCATTTT. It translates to CASSLGTGTQPQHF.

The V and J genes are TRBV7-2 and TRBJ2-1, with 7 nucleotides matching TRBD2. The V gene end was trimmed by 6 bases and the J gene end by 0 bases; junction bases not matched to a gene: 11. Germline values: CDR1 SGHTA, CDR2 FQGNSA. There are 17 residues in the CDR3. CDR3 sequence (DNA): TGTGCCAGCAGTCTTACTCTGGGGGGGAGCTCCTACAATGAGCAGTTCTTC. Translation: CASSLTLGGSSYNEQFF.

The DNA for the CDR3 is TGCGCCAGCAGCCAAGATAGCTTGCCTAGGGGACAGGGGCCCACTTGGAGGGGCTACACCTTC. Its translation is CASSQDSLPRGQGPTWRGYTF. The rearrangement links TRBV4-3 to TRBJ1-2; 10 nucleotides agree with TRBD1. Germline loops: CDR1 LGHNA, CDR2 YSLEER. The CDR3 spans 21 residues. The ends lost 0 bases at V and 8 bases at J; junction bases unmatched: 24.

CDR3 coding DNA: TGCGCCAGCAGCCAGGACCTACCGGGACAAAGGGGAGAGACCCAGTACTTC. Translation: CASSQDLPGQRGETQYF. The chain recombines TRBV4-3 with TRBJ2-5; weak D call: TRBD1 (6 bases). From germline, CDR1 is LGHNA and CDR2 YSLEER. V lost 3 bases and J lost 4, with 21 bases in between. This CDR3 region has 17 residues.

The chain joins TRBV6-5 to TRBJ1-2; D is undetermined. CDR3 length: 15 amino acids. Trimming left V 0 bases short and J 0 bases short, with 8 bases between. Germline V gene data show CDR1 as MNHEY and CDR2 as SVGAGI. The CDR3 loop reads CASSYSPQTNYGYTF. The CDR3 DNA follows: TGTGCCAGCAGTTACTCCCCTCAGACTAACTATGGCTACACCTTC.

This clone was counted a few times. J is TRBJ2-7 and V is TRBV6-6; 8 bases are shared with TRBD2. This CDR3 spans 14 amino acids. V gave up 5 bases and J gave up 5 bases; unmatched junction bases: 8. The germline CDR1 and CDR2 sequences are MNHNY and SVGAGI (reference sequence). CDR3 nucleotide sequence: TGTGCCAGCAGTCAAACCGGGACTAGTGACGAGCAGTACTTC. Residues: CASSQTGTSDEQYF.

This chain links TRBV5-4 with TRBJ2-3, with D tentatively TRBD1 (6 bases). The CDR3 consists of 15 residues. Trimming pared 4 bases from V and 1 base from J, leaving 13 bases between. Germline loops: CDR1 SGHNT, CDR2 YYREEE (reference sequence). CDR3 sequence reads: CASSPTGDRTDTQYF. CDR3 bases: TGTGCCAGCAGCCCGACAGGTGATCGCACAGATACGCAGTATTTT.

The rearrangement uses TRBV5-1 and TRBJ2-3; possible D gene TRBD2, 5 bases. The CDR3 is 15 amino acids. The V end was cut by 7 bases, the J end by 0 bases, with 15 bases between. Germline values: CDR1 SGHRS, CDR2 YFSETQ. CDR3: CASLRDGGSTDTQYF. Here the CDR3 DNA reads TGCGCCAGCCTGAGGGATGGCGGCAGCACAGATACGCAGTATTTT.

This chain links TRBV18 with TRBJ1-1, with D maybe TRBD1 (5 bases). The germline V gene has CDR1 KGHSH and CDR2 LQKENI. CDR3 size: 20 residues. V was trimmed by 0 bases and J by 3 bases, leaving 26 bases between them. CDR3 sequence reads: CASSPPAILGAGEEYTEAFF. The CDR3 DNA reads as TGTGCCAGCTCACCACCGGCAATTTTAGGGGCAGGAGAAGAGTACACTGAAGCTTTCTTT.